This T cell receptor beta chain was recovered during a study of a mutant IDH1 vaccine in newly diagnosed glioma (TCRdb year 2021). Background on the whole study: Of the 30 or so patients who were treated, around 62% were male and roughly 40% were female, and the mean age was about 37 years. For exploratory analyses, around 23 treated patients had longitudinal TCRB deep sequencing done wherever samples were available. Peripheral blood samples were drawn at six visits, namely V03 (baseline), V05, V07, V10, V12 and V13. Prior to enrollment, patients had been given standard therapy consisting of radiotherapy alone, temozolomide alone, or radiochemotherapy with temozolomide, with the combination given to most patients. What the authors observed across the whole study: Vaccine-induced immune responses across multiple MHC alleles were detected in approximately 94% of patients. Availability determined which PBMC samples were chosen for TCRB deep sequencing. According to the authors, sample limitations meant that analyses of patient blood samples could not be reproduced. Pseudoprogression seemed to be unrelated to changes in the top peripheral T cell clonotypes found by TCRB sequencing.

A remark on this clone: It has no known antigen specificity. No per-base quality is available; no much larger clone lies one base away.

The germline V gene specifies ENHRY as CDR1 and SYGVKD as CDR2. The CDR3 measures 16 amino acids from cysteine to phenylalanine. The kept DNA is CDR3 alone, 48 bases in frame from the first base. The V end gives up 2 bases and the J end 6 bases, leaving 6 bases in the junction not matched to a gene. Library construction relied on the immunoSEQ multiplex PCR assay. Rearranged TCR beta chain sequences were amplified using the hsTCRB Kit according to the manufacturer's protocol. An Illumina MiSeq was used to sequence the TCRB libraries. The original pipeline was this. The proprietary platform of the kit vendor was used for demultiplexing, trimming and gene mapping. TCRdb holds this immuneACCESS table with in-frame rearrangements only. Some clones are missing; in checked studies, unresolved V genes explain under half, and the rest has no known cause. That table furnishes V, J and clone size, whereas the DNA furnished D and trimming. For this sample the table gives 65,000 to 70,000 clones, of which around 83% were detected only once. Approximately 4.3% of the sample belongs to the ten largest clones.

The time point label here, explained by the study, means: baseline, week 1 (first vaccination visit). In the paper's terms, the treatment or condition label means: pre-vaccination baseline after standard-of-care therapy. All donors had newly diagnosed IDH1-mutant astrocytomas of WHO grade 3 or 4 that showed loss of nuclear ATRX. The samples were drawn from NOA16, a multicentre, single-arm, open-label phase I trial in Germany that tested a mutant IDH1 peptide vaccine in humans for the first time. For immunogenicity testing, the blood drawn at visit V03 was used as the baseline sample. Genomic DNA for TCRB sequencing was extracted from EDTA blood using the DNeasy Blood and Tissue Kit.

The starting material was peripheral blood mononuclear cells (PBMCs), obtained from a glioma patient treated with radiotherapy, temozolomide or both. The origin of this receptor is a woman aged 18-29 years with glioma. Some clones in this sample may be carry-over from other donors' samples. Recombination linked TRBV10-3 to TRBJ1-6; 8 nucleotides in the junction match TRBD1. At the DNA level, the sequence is TGTGCCATCAGTGAGAAGGACAGGGATGCTAATTCACCCCTCCACTTT. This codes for CAISEKDRDANSPLHF.